This T cell receptor (beta chain) emerged from a study of regulatory T cells in long-lasting Graves disease. This clonotype appeared a single time. Relying on iRepertoire HTBI primers and Arm-PCR of CDR3 regions, the team built TCR beta libraries. TCRdb reprocessed the multiplex PCR reads via MiXCR and lists one record per CDR3 protein. The data hold 350,000 to 400,000 distinct CDR3 sequences, with 15% observed a single time. As for time point: newly diagnosed GD, antithyroid drugs for less than 3 months. Making the TCR library involved RNA that had been extracted from PBMCs. The source of this sequence is a female donor with Graves disease. Specimen: peripheral blood mononuclear cells (PBMCs), collected at new diagnosis, from a patient treated with antithyroid drugs.

CDR3 DNA sequence: TGTGCCAGTAGTTTCAGCGGAATAGCCAAAAACATTCAGTACTTC. Its translation is CASSFSGIAKNIQYF. V is TRBV19 and J is TRBJ2-4; the D gene is possibly TRBD2 (5 bases). Germline V gives CDR1 LNHDA, CDR2 SQIVND (reference sequence). Trimming pared 5 bases from V and 0 bases from J, leaving 11 bases between. The CDR3 loop spans 15 amino acids.